A single sample gave rise to the 20 T cell receptor beta chains below, sequenced in a study of molecular identifiers for immune sequencing clone quantification. MiXCR, run by TCRdb on the PCR reads, gives a single entry per CDR3 protein. The table lists about 510,000 distinct CDR3 sequences, about a fifth of them singletons. Input material: naive CD8+ T cells from blood, with Jurkat cell RNA spiked in. Subset in this sample: FACS-sorted CD8+CD4-CCR7+CD45RA+ naive T cells. These receptors all come from a human donor in good health. Some libraries in this study had Jurkat cell RNA spiked in.

This clonotype has ten or more counts. The CDR3 reads CASSPFGTRNVGEQYF. In DNA, the CDR3 is TGTGCCAGCAGCCCATTTGGGACTAGAAACGTTGGCGAGCAGTACTTC. The V call is TRBV6-5, the J call TRBJ2-7, with 8 bases fitting TRBD2. The V and J ends lost 6 bases and 6 bases, in that order; junction bases with no gene match: 16. The CDR3 consists of 16 residues. The germline CDR1 and CDR2 sequences are MNHEY and SVGAGI.

This clonotype was counted only a few times. This sequence joins TRBV20-1 and TRBJ2-7; 9 bases match TRBD1. This CDR3 comprises 14 residues. With 5 bases clipped from V and 2 bases from J, the junction kept 7 bases outside the gene matches. Germline V CDR1 and CDR2: DFQATT, SNEGSKA (reference sequence). The CDR3 DNA is TGCAGTGCTGAACCCGGGACAGGGCCCTACGAGCAGTACTTC. It codes for CSAEPGTGPYEQYF.

Concerning this clonotype: Compared with germline, one end of the junction differs, possibly owing to a read error. The gene calls are TRBV5-6 and TRBJ2-7; no clear D gene. The CDR3 sequence is 13 residues long. Germline loops: CDR1 SGHDT, CDR2 YYEEEE. CDR3 sequence: CASSFGSSYEQHF. The CDR3 coding sequence is TGTGCCAGCAGCTTCGGCAGCTCCTACGAGCAGCACTTC.

This sequence joins TRBV6-2 or TRBV6-3 and TRBJ1-5; D not resolved. The CDR3 has 15 residues. CDR1 is MNHEY and CDR2 is SVGEGT in the germline V gene. V was shortened by 2 bases and J by 3 bases, with 11 bases between the two germline ends. The CDR3 loop is CASSYGYDFNQPQHF. CDR3 nucleotide sequence: TGTGCCAGCAGTTACGGGTACGATTTCAATCAGCCCCAGCATTTT.

In its sample, this clonotype was seen a few times. This CDR3 reads CASSPRGFTEAFF. The CDR3 DNA is TGTGCCAGCAGCCCCAGGGGGTTCACTGAAGCTTTCTTT. The chain employs TRBV5-4 and TRBJ1-1; 7 bases are a match to TRBD1. Germline V gene lookup returns CDR1 SGHNT and CDR2 YYREEE (reference sequence). V shed 4 bases, J shed 4 bases, and the junction held 4 bases outside the gene matches. The CDR3 spans 13 residues. The complete variable domain, with remaining parts taken from reference TRBV5-4 and TRBJ1-1, reads ETGVTQSPTHLIKTRGQQVTLRCSSQSGHNTVSWYQQALGQGPQFIFQYYREEENGRGNFPPRFSGLQFPNYSSELNVNALELDDSALYLCASSPRGFTEAFFGQGTRLTVV.

This clonotype was seen a handful of times. This chain uses TRBV19 with TRBJ1-1, with a tentative D call TRBD1 (6 bases). This CDR3 spans 13 amino acids. Germline V CDR1 and CDR2: LNHDA, SQIVND (reference sequence). The germline V and J ends were trimmed by 5 bases and 8 bases, with 15 bases remaining between them. For the CDR3, the DNA is TGTGCCAGTAGTCCTGAGGGGGGAGCGGAAGCTTTCTTT. Translated, it gives CASSPEGGAEAFF.

Note on this clonotype: With a much larger clone just one base away, this may be a read error. The rearrangement links TRBV7-9 to TRBJ2-4; a weak D match, TRBD1 (6 bases). The length of the CDR3 is 15 residues. Trimming took 6 bases from V and 9 from J, leaving 21 bases between them. Germline lookup yields CDR1 SEHNR and CDR2 FQNEAQ (reference sequence). The CDR3 coding sequence is TGTGCCAGCAGTTCAGCAGGGGAATATTCGAGCATTCAGTACTTC. It codes for CASSSAGEYSSIQYF.

Note on this clonotype: Sequence at one end of the junction differs from germline and may be a read error. DNA for the CDR3: TGTGCCAGCGGTTTGATTGATAGCAATCAGCCCCAGCATTTT. This translates into CASGLIDSNQPQHF. The chain is built from TRBV28 and TRBJ1-5; D remains ambiguous. Germline loops: CDR1 MDHEN, CDR2 SYDVKM. The CDR3 runs 14 residues.

V usage is TRBV11-2 and J usage is TRBJ2-1; TRBD1 agrees at 8 bases. This CDR3 region has 16 residues. Germline loops: CDR1 SGHAT, CDR2 FQNNGV. Trimming at V came to 1 base and at J to 8 bases, leaving 10 bases not matched to a gene. The CDR3 here is CASSLGGRQGFDEQFF. The CDR3, as DNA: TGTGCCAGCAGCTTAGGGGGCCGACAGGGGTTCGATGAGCAGTTCTTC.

In its sample, this clonotype was seen many times. The J gene is TRBJ2-2, the V gene TRBV28, with TRBD2 matching 8 bases. CDR1 MDHEN and CDR2 SYDVKM come from the germline V gene. V lost 2 bases, J lost 5 bases, and 4 bases stayed unmatched. The CDR3 covers 15 residues. The CDR3 here is CASSLRTSITGELFF. As DNA, the CDR3 is TGTGCCAGCAGTTTAAGGACTAGCATTACCGGGGAGCTGTTTTTT.

This clonotype was seen ten or more times. The chain combines TRBV9 with TRBJ1-1, with D maybe TRBD1 (6 bases). The CDR3 has 15 amino acids. Deletions cut 2 bases from V and 2 bases from J, with 13 bases between. Germline V CDR1 and CDR2: SGDLS, YYNGEE. CDR3 bases: TGTGCCAGCAGCGTGGACAGCCTGTATAACACTGAAGCTTTCTTT. It translates to CASSVDSLYNTEAFF.

This clonotype was observed at least ten times. The chain uses TRBV7-9 and TRBJ1-1, with TRBD1 identical over 8 bases. Germline-derived CDR1 and CDR2 are SEHNR and FQNEAQ (reference sequence). Trimming cost V 3 bases and J 7 bases; bases outside gene matches: 4. There are 13 residues in the CDR3. CDR3 in DNA: TGTGCCAGCAGCTTCGGACAGGGAAATGAAGCTTTCTTT. It encodes CASSFGQGNEAFF.

This clonotype was seen repeatedly, ten times or more. This chain's CDR3 is CASSPPGRGTDTQYF. CDR3 nucleotides: TGCGCCAGCAGTCCACCGGGACGAGGAACAGATACGCAGTATTTT. The chain links TRBV5-1 to TRBJ2-3; D is possibly TRBD1 or TRBD2 (5 bases each). The germline V and J ends were trimmed by 5 bases and 3 bases, with 16 bases remaining between them. The CDR3 has 15 amino acids. Germline CDR1 is SGHRS and CDR2 is YFSETQ. Combining the CDR3 with reference TRBV5-1 and TRBJ2-3 gives the whole variable domain KAGVTQTPRYLIKTRGQQVTLSCSPISGHRSVSWYQQTPGQGLQFLFEYFSETQRNKGNFPGRFSGRQFSNSRSEMNVSTLELGDSALYLCASSPPGRGTDTQYFGPGTRLTVL.

With regard to this clonotype: This may arise from a read error, as a much more abundant clone is one base away. The genes are TRBV3-1 and TRBJ1-5; the D gene is possibly TRBD1 (6 bases). CDR1 and CDR2 from the germline V gene are LGHDT and YNNKEL (reference sequence). This CDR3 is built from 14 residues. CDR3 sequence (DNA): TGTGCCAGCAGCCAAGCCGCAAACAGGGAGCCCCGGCATTTT. Translation gives CASSQAANREPRHF.

This clonotype was seen a few times. The chain combines TRBV19 with TRBJ2-7; TRBD1 agrees at 7 bases. Germline V CDR1 and CDR2: LNHDA, SQIVND (reference sequence). V was clipped by 6 bases and J by 0 bases; unmatched bases: 14. The length of the CDR3 is 17 residues. The CDR3: CASRSPGTELSSYEQYF. The CDR3 DNA follows: TGTGCCAGTAGGAGTCCTGGGACAGAGCTGAGCTCCTACGAGCAGTACTTC.

In the case of this clonotype: It may be a read error: a sequence one base away is much more abundant. The chain has TRBV7-9 and TRBJ2-7, with TRBD1 matching over 8 bases. The J call is uncertain, as TRBJ2-1 better fits the DNA end. The CDR3 length is 12 residues. CDR1 SEHNR and CDR2 FQNEAQ come from the germline V gene (reference sequence). The CDR3 bases are TGTGCCAGCAGCTCAGGGGGCCTCGAGCAGTTCTTC. Its protein product is CASSSGGLEQFF.

This clonotype was observed a handful of times. The V and J genes are TRBV6-5 and TRBJ2-5, with 13 nucleotides matching TRBD2. There are 17 residues in the CDR3. V trimming: 2 bases; J trimming: 5 bases; junction bases outside the gene matches: 8. CDR1 MNHEY and CDR2 SVGAGI come from the germline V gene. The CDR3 here is CASSYGTSGAMKETQYF. The CDR3 DNA reads TGTGCCAGCAGTTACGGGACTAGCGGGGCCATGAAGGAGACCCAGTACTTC.

In regard to this clonotype: A much larger clonotype is one base distant, so this may be a read error. This chain connects TRBV7-9 to TRBJ2-7; 9 bases align to TRBD1. Germline V gene data show CDR1 as SEHNR and CDR2 as FQNEAQ (reference sequence). This CDR3 comprises 14 residues. V gave up 8 bases and J gave up 2 bases; unmatched junction bases: 7. CDR3 sequence reads: CASRYGQGPYEQYF. CDR3 in DNA: TGTGCCAGCCGTTATGGACAGGGGCCCTACGAGCAGTACTTC.

This clonotype was found many times. This sequence joins TRBV6-2 or TRBV6-3 and TRBJ2-7; no clear D gene. The V and J ends lost 0 bases and 0 bases respectively, with 18 bases between them. CDR3 length: 18 amino acids. Germline loops: CDR1 MNHEY, CDR2 SVGEGT. CDR3 amino acids: CASSYSDRTESFSYEQYF. The CDR3 DNA reads TGTGCCAGCAGTTACTCGGACCGGACCGAGTCTTTCTCCTACGAGCAGTACTTC.

The V and J genes are TRBV12-3 or TRBV12-4 and TRBJ1-1; TRBD1 aligns across 11 bases. The V and J ends lost 2 bases and 6 bases, in that order; junction bases with no gene match: 2. The CDR3 consists of 14 residues. The CDR3 DNA reads TGTGCCAGCAGTTTAAGGGGACAGGGGGCTGAAGCTTTCTTT. Its protein product is CASSLRGQGAEAFF.